The 16 T cell receptor beta chains presented below share a single source sample, sequenced in a study of glioma-infiltrating T cells (dated by TCRdb to about 2016). Sequenced on an Illumina MiSeq. The iRepertoire nested amplicon-rescue multiplex PCR (arm-PCR) platform was used to amplify TCR alpha and beta CDR3 regions from RNA. Starting from the raw public reads, TCRdb applied fastp trimming at Q25, assembled clones with MiXCR and retained in-frame beta chains. CDR3 protein duplicates are merged, each entry listing the most common genes and DNA. This sample gives roughly 350,000 distinct CDR3 sequences in total; about 40% of them show up just once. The leading ten clones occupy around 13% of the sample. Source material: glioma tissue, nonneoplastic brain tissue, or PBMCs (not recorded which). The source is a human donor with low-grade glioma or glioblastoma, undergoing nonglioma brain surgery, or in good health (not recorded which).

A note on this clonotype: A read error may be the cause here, since a much bigger clone is one base away. This chain uses TRBV6-1 with TRBJ1-1, with D perhaps TRBD1 (6 bases). CDR3 length: 14 residues. Per the germline V gene, CDR1 is MNHNS and CDR2 is SASEGT. The CDR3 coding sequence is TGTGCCGGCAGTGGTACCATTGGGGGCTCGTCGGCTTTCTTT. Its protein product is CAGSGTIGGSSAFF.

The sample holds many counts of this clonotype. The genes are TRBV10-3 and TRBJ2-3, with 9 bases aligning to TRBD2. The germline V gene encodes CDR1 ENHRY and CDR2 SYGVKD. After removal of 11 bases from V and 3 bases from J, the junction contained 9 bases not matched to a gene. There are 14 residues in the CDR3. CDR3 sequence (DNA): TGTGCCGTTGCCGGGACTAGCCTGACAGATACGCAGTATTTT. Translating it yields CAVAGTSLTDTQYF.

This clonotype was observed once. At one end, the junction sequence differs from germline, possibly due to a read error. The chain is built from TRBV28 and TRBJ1-5, with D perhaps matching TRBD1 (5 bases). The CDR3 loop spans 16 amino acids. From germline, CDR1 is MDHEN and CDR2 SYDVKM. The CDR3 here is CASSPPGTGSDQPQHF. The CDR3 nucleotides read TGTGCCAGCAGTCCTCCAGGAACAGGTAGCGATCAGCCCCAGCATTTT.

In its sample, this clonotype was seen a few times. CDR3 nucleotides: TGTGCCAGCAGCCAAGATCTGGCAGGGGATGGAGAGACCCAGTACTTC. It translates to CASSQDLAGDGETQYF. The V and J genes are TRBV3-1 and TRBJ2-5; TRBD1 is a possible D gene (6 bases). This CDR3 is 16 amino acids long. The V and J ends lost 0 bases and 4 bases respectively, with 15 bases between them. CDR1 is LGHDT, CDR2 YNNKEL, per germline (reference sequence).

The V call is TRBV19, the J call TRBJ1-1; no reliable D call. The V gene's germline CDR1 is LNHDA and CDR2 SQIVND (reference sequence). V lost 4 bases and J lost 1, with 13 bases in between. This CDR3 comprises 15 residues. CDR3 region: CASSNSLLRNTEAFF. CDR3 DNA sequence: TGTGCCAGTAGTAACTCATTACTGAGGAACACTGAAGCTTTCTTT.

On this clonotype: Its ends do not fully match the called genes, so a read error is possible. The chain joins TRBV3-1 to TRBJ1-2; perhaps TRBD1 as D (6 bases). This CDR3 region has 15 residues. Per germline, CDR1 LGHDT and CDR2 YNNKEL (reference sequence). The CDR3 loop is CASSQASVSSGGYAF. For the CDR3, the DNA is TGTGCCAGCAGCCAAGCTTCCGTGAGCAGTGGGGGCTACGCCTTC.

To note about this clonotype: A much larger clone lies a single base off, so this may be a read error. The chain joins TRBV20-1 to TRBJ2-3; D is unresolved. The V gene's germline CDR1 is DFQATT and CDR2 SNEGSKA (reference sequence). This CDR3 comprises 12 residues. The CDR3 loop reads CSARVGGDTQCF. Written as DNA, the CDR3 is TGCAGTGCTAGAGTCGGTGGAGATACGCAGTGTTTT.

This clonotype was seen a few times. The chain joins TRBV19 to TRBJ1-1; D gene unclear. The V and J ends lost 5 bases and 1 base respectively, with 11 bases between them. This CDR3 is built from 14 residues. The germline gives CDR1 LNHDA, CDR2 SQIVND (reference sequence). The CDR3 here is CASSRTGGNTEAFF. The DNA for the CDR3 is TGTGCCAGTAGTCGGACGGGCGGGAACACTGAAGCTTTCTTT.

Details on this clonotype: A read error is possible here, since a much larger clone lies one base away. V is TRBV28 and J is TRBJ2-2, with 7 positions matching TRBD2. From germline, CDR1 is MDHEN and CDR2 SYDVKM. This CDR3 comprises 15 residues. The DNA for the CDR3 is TGTGCCAGCAGTTATGCGGGAGTAAACAACGGGGAGCTGTTTTTT. Its protein product is CASSYAGVNNGELFF.

This clonotype was observed at least ten times. The gene calls are TRBV28 and TRBJ2-7; D is uncertain. Germline CDR1 and CDR2: MDHEN and SYDVKM. V dropped 5 bases and J dropped 7 bases, with 15 bases sitting between them. This CDR3 contains 13 residues. The CDR3 region is CASSQNDGREQYF. CDR3 bases: TGTGCCAGCAGTCAAAACGACGGAAGGGAGCAGTACTTC.

A word on this clonotype: This sequence may be a read error, since a much larger clone differs from it by one base. The J gene is TRBJ1-1, the V gene TRBV6-1; D is uncertain. CDR1 is MNHNS, CDR2 SASEGT, per germline. The ends were cut back, 5 bases at V and 0 bases at J, with 13 bases in the middle. This CDR3 contains 15 residues. The CDR3 DNA sequence: TGTGCCAGCAGTAGGGTTGGTTTAATGAACACTGAAGCTTTCTTT. Protein: CASSRVGLMNTEAFF.

This clonotype was detected once. This rearrangement joins TRBV19 to TRBJ2-1; 10 positions agree with TRBD1. J was trimmed by 10 bases and V by 10 bases; bases with no gene match: 13. Germline CDR1 LNHDA, CDR2 SQIVND (reference sequence). The CDR3 consists of 14 residues. CDR3 DNA sequence: TGTGCCACTTGGAAGGGACAGGGGACCTACGAGCAGTTCTTC. Amino acid sequence: CATWKGQGTYEQFF.

The gene calls are TRBV18 and TRBJ2-7; tentatively, D is TRBD1 (5 bases). Germline assignment: CDR1 KGHSH and CDR2 LQKENI. The CDR3 spans 14 residues. V lost 2 bases and J lost 4, with 12 bases in between. CDR3 region: CASSPGATVYEQYF. CDR3 nucleotides: TGTGCCAGCTCACCAGGGGCAACCGTTTACGAGCAGTACTTC.

This clonotype occurred a few times. The chain uses TRBV25-1 and TRBJ2-3, with TRBD2 matching 11 bases. The CDR3 length is 16 residues. With V trimmed by 6 bases and J by 5 bases, 10 bases remained unmatched. Per germline, CDR1 MGHDK and CDR2 SYGVNS. In DNA form, the CDR3 reads TGTGCCAGCAGCGCTACTAGCGGGAGCGGAGAAGATACGCAGTATTTT. This translates into CASSATSGSGEDTQYF.

The chain joins TRBV3-1 to TRBJ2-3, with unresolved D. The CDR3 runs 12 residues. Germline CDR1 is LGHDT and CDR2 is YNNKEL (reference sequence). With 5 bases removed from V and 7 bases from J, the gap between germline ends came to 10 bases. The CDR3 region is CASSSHAYTQYF. The DNA of the CDR3 is TGTGCCAGCAGCTCTCACGCGTATACGCAGTATTTT.

The chain combines TRBV7-2 with TRBJ2-4, with a tentative D call TRBD2 (6 bases). Germline lookup yields CDR1 SGHTA and CDR2 FQGNSA. V was shortened by 0 bases and J by 8 bases, with 20 bases between the two germline ends. The CDR3 sequence is 17 residues long. CDR3 residues: CASSLALLPGTLDIQYF. The CDR3 DNA reads as TGTGCCAGCAGCTTAGCTCTGCTGCCCGGGACTTTAGACATTCAGTACTTC.